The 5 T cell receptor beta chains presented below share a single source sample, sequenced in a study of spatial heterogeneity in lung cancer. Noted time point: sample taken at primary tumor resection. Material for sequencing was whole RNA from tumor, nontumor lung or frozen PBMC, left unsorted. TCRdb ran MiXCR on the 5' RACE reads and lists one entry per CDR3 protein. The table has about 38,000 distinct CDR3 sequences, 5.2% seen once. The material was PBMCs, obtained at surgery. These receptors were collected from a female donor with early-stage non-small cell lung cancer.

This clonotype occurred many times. CDR3 in amino acids: CSARDRRASGVSYQYF. The CDR3 nucleotides read TGCAGTGCTAGAGATCGTAGGGCTAGCGGGGTTAGTTACCAGTACTTC. V usage is TRBV20-1 and J usage is TRBJ2-5, with 9 nucleotides matching TRBD2. This CDR3 region has 16 residues. V lost 0 bases to trimming and J lost 10 bases; unmatched junction nucleotides: 15. Germline lookup yields CDR1 DFQATT and CDR2 SNEGSKA (reference sequence).

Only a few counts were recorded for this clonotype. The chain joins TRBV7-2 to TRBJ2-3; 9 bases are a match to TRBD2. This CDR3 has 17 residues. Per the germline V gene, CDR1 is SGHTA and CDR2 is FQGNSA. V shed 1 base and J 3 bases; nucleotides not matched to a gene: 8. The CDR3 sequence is CASSLVSAGGPTDTQYF. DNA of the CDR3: TGTGCCAGCAGCTTAGTGTCTGCGGGGGGGCCAACAGATACGCAGTATTTT.

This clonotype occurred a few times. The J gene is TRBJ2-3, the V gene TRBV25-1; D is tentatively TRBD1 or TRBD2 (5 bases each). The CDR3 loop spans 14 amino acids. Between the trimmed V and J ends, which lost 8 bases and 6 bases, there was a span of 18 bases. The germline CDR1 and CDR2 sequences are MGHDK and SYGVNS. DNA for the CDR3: TGTGCCAGCCGGGACGATATTAATCTGGATACGCAGTATTTT. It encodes CASRDDINLDTQYF.

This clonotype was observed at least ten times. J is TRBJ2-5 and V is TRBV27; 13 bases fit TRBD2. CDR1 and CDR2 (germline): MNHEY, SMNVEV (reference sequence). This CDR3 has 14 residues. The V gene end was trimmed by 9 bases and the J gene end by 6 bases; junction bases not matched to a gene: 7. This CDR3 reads CARELAGGRQTQYF. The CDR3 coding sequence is TGTGCCAGGGAACTAGCGGGGGGGCGGCAGACCCAGTACTTC.

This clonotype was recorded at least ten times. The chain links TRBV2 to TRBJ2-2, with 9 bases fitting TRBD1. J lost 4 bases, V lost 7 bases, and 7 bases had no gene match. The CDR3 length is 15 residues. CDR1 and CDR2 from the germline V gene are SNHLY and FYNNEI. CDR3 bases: TGTGCCAGCAACTTGGGGACAGGGAGCACCGGGGAGCTGTTTTTT. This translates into CASNLGTGSTGELFF. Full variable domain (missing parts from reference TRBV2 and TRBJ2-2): EPEVTQTPSHQVTQMGQEVILRCVPISNHLYFYWYRQILGQKVEFLVSFYNNEISEKSEIFDDQFSVERPDGSNFTLKIRSTKLEDSAMYFCASNLGTGSTGELFFGEGSRLTVL.